The 11 T cell receptor beta chains listed next were all sequenced from one sample in a study of OX40 agonist ivuxolimab in advanced cancers. This table comes from immunoSEQ multiplex PCR, and its TCRdb copy is limited to in-frame clones, with some not included. The data hold over 5,500 clones, with around 75% observed a single time. Sequencing was performed on CD4+ or CD8+ T cells sorted from blood, taken in a trial of the OX40 agonist ivuxolimab. Receptors were obtained from an adult with an advanced solid tumor such as melanoma, head and neck, liver or kidney cancer.

CDR3 amino acids: CASLPGGTGQPQHF. The CDR3 bases are TGTGCCAGTCTTCCAGGGGGCACAGGTCAGCCCCAGCATTTT. This chain uses TRBV19 with TRBJ1-5; TRBD1 matches at 8 bases. The CDR3 sequence is 14 residues long. V was clipped by 8 bases and J by 6 bases; unmatched bases: 9. From germline, CDR1 is LNHDA and CDR2 SQIVND (reference sequence).

This rearrangement joins TRBV2 to TRBJ2-1; the D gene is possibly TRBD1 (6 bases). V was trimmed by 8 bases and J by 8 bases, leaving 13 bases between them. Germline V gene lookup returns CDR1 SNHLY and CDR2 FYNNEI. The CDR3 runs 12 residues. The CDR3 is CASEGVSDEQFF. CDR3 DNA sequence: TGTGCCAGCGAGGGGGTCTCGGATGAGCAGTTCTTC. The full variable domain, with the rest looked up from reference TRBV2 and TRBJ2-1, is EPEVTQTPSHQVTQMGQEVILRCVPISNHLYFYWYRQILGQKVEFLVSFYNNEISEKSEIFDDQFSVERPDGSNFTLKIRSTKLEDSAMYFCASEGVSDEQFFGPGTRLTVL.

The chain is built from TRBV5-5 and TRBJ2-1, with 9 bases that match TRBD1. The V gene end was trimmed by 5 bases and the J gene end by 9 bases; junction bases not matched to a gene: 9. The germline gives CDR1 SGHKS, CDR2 YYEKEE (reference sequence). The CDR3 extends over 14 amino acids. Written as DNA, the CDR3 is TGTGCCAGCAGTATCGACAGGGGGTTTGGTGAGCAGTTCTTC. Protein product: CASSIDRGFGEQFF.

The chain uses TRBV5-4 and TRBJ2-7, with 13 bases that match TRBD2. CDR3 length: 20 amino acids. CDR1 SGHNT and CDR2 YYREEE come from the germline V gene (reference sequence). The V segment lost 4 bases and the J segment 0 bases; nucleotides outside the gene matches: 16. The CDR3 is CASSPEVLGLAGIYSYEQYF. DNA of the CDR3: TGTGCCAGCAGCCCGGAAGTGTTGGGACTAGCGGGGATATACTCCTACGAGCAGTACTTC.

In the case of this clone: An end of the junction does not agree with germline; a read error may underlie this. This chain links TRBV13 with TRBJ2-1; possible D gene TRBD2, 5 bases. The CDR3 is made up of 14 amino acids. CDR1 and CDR2 from the germline V gene are PRHDT and FYEKMQ (reference sequence). In DNA form, the CDR3 reads TGTGCCAGCAGCCTAGGACGGGATTACAATGAGCAGTTCTTC. Protein sequence: CASSLGRDYNEQFF.

This rearrangement joins TRBV5-1 to TRBJ2-2; D is undetermined. Trimming left V 1 base short and J 2 bases short, with 0 bases between. Per the germline V gene, CDR1 is SGHRS and CDR2 is YFSETQ. This CDR3 region has 12 residues. The CDR3 coding sequence is TGCGCCAGCAGCTTGAACACCGGGGAGCTGTTTTTT. Its protein product is CASSLNTGELFF.

This clone was found once. The chain combines TRBV5-8 with TRBJ2-5; 14 bases match TRBD2. Germline-derived CDR1 and CDR2 are SGHTS and YDEGEE. This CDR3 spans 19 amino acids. V lost 1 base, J lost 3 bases, and 11 bases stayed unmatched. CDR3 nucleotides: TGTGCCAGCAGCTTGCGGTTTCAGGGACTAGCGGGGGAAGAAGAGACCCAGTACTTC. It translates to CASSLRFQGLAGEEETQYF.

V gene TRBV7-9 combines with J gene TRBJ2-2, with 7 bases that match TRBD2. The CDR3 runs to 15 residues. CDR1 is SEHNR and CDR2 is FQNEAQ in the germline V gene (reference sequence). V lost 8 bases to trimming and J lost 4 bases; unmatched junction nucleotides: 10. CDR3 nucleotide sequence: TGTGCCAGCTTACGGGGAGGGGTTGGCACCGGGGAGCTGTTTTTT. This codes for CASLRGGVGTGELFF.

This rearrangement joins TRBV30 to TRBJ2-1; D might be TRBD1 (6 bases). This CDR3 spans 13 amino acids. V dropped 4 bases and J dropped 10 bases, with 17 bases sitting between them. Germline values: CDR1 GTSNPN, CDR2 SVGIG (reference sequence). CDR3 nucleotides: TGTGCCTGGAATCCGGGTAGGGGGACGGAGCAGTTCTTC. Translating gives CAWNPGRGTEQFF. Filled out from reference TRBV30 and TRBJ2-1, the complete variable domain reads SQTIHQWPATLVQPVGSPLSLECTVEGTSNPNLYWYRQAAGRGLQLLFYSVGIGQISSEVPQNLSASRPQDRQFILSSKKLLLSDSGFYLCAWNPGRGTEQFFGPGTRLTVL.

The J gene is TRBJ1-2, the V gene TRBV5-6; D gene uncertain. The CDR3 extends over 14 amino acids. The ends were cut back, 1 base at V and 4 bases at J, with 11 bases in the middle. Germline CDR1 SGHDT, CDR2 YYEEEE. The CDR3 loop is CASSLTRSFYGYTF. CDR3 bases: TGTGCCAGCAGCTTGACGCGGAGCTTCTATGGCTACACCTTC.

The chain is built from TRBV30 and TRBJ2-4; 11 positions agree with TRBD1. The CDR3 contains 14 residues. V lost 5 bases to trimming and J lost 7 bases; unmatched junction nucleotides: 7. Germline V gene lookup returns CDR1 GTSNPN and CDR2 SVGIG (reference sequence). In nucleotides, the CDR3 is TGTGCCTGGGGACAGGGGGCATTACAGAACATTCAGTACTTC. Residues: CAWGQGALQNIQYF.